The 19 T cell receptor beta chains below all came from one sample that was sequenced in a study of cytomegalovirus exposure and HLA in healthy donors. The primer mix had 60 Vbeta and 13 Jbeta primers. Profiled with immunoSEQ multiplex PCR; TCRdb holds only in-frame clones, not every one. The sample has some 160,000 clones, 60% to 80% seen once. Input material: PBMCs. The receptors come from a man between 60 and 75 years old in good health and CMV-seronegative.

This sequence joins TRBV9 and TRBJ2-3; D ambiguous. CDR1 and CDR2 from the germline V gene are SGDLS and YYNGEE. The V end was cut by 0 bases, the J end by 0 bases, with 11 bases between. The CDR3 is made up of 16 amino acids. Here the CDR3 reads CASSVDGRSSTDTQYF. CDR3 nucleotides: TGTGCCAGCAGCGTAGATGGCAGATCTAGCACAGATACGCAGTATTTT.

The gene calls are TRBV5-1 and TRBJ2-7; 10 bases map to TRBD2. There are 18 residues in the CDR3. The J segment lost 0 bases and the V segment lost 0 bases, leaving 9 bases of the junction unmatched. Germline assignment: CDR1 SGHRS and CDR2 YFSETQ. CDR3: CASSLAILAGPSSYEQYF. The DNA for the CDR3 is TGCGCCAGCAGCTTGGCTATACTAGCGGGACCGAGCTCCTACGAGCAGTACTTC.

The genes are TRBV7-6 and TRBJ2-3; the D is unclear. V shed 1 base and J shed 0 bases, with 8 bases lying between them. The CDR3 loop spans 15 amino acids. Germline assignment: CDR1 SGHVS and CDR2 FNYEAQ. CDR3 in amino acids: CASSLGGTSTDTQYF. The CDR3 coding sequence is TGTGCCAGCAGCTTAGGCGGAACTAGCACAGATACGCAGTATTTT. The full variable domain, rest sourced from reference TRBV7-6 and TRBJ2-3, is GAGVSQSPRYKVTKRGQDVALRCDPISGHVSLYWYRQALGQGPEFLTYFNYEAQQDKSGLPNDRFSAERPEGSISTLTIQRTEQRDSAMYRCASSLGGTSTDTQYFGPGTRLTVL.

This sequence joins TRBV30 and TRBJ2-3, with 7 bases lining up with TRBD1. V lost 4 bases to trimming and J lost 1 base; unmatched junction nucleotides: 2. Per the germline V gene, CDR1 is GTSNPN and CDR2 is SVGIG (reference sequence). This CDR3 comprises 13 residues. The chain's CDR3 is CAWIGGGTDTQYF. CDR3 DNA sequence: TGTGCCTGGATAGGGGGCGGCACAGATACGCAGTATTTT.

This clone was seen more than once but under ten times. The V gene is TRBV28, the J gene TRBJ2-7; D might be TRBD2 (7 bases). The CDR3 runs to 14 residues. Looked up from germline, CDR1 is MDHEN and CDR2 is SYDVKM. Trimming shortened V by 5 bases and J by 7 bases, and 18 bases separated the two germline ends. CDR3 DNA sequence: TGTGCCAGCAGTCTAGAGGGGGGGTCGGGGGAGCAGTACTTC. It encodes CASSLEGGSGEQYF.

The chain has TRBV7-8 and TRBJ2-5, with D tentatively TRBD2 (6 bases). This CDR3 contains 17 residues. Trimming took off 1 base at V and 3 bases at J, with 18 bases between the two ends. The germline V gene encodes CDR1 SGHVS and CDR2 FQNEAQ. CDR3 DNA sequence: TGTGCCAGCAGCTTAGATATGACTAGTCGAAAGAAAGAGACCCAGTACTTC. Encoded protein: CASSLDMTSRKKETQYF. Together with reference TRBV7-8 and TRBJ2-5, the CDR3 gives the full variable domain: GAGVSQSPRYKVAKRGQDVALRCDPISGHVSLFWYQQALGQGPEFLTYFQNEAQLDKSGLPSDRFFAERPEGSVSTLKIQRTQQEDSAVYLCASSLDMTSRKKETQYFGPGTRLLVL.

The CDR3 sequence: CASSPISAGGETQYF. The CDR3 nucleotides are TGTGCCAGCTCACCAATTAGCGCGGGAGGGGAGACCCAGTACTTC. This sequence joins TRBV18 and TRBJ2-5; 9 nucleotides align to TRBD2. This CDR3 region has 15 residues. Germline V gene data show CDR1 as KGHSH and CDR2 as LQKENI. V lost 2 bases and J lost 5; bases outside the gene matches: 6.

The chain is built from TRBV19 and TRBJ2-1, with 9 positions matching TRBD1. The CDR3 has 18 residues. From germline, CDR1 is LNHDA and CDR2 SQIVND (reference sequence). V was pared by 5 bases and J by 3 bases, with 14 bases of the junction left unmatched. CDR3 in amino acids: CASSPRDRDYLRYNEQFF. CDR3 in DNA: TGTGCCAGTAGTCCCCGGGACAGGGACTACCTGCGCTACAATGAGCAGTTCTTC.

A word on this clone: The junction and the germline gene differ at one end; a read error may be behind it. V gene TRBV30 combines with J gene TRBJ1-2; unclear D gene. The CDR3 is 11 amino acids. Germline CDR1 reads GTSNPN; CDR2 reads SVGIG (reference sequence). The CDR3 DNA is TGTGCCTGGGGTTGGACTAATGGCTACCCCTTC. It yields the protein CAWGWTNGYPF. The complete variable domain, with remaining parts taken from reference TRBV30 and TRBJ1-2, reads SQTIHQWPATLVQPVGSPLSLECTVEGTSNPNLYWYRQAAGRGLQLLFYSVGIGQISSEVPQNLSASRPQDRQFILSSKKLLLSDSGFYLCAWGWTNGYPFGSGTRLTVV.

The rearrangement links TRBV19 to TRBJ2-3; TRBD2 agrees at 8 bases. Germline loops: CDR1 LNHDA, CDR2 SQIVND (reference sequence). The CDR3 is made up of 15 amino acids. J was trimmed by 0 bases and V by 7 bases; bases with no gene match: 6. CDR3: CASKGRGVSTDTQYF. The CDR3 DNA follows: TGTGCCAGTAAGGGGCGGGGGGTTAGCACAGATACGCAGTATTTT.

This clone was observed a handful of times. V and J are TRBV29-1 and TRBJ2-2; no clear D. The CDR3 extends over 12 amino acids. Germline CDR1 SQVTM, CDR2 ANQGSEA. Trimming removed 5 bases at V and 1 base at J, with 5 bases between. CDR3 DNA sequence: TGCAGCGTTTCCCAGAACACCGGGGAGCTGTTTTTT. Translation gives CSVSQNTGELFF.

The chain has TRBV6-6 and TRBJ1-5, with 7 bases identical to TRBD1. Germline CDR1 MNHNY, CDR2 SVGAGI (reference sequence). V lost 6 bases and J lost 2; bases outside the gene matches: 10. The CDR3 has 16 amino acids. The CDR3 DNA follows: TGTGCCAGCAGCGGGATAACGGGACAGCGCAATCAGCCCCAGCATTTT. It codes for CASSGITGQRNQPQHF.

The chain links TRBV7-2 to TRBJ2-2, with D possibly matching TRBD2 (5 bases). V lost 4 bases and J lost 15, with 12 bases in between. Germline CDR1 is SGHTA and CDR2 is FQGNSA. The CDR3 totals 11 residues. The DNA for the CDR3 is TGTGCCAGCAGCTCTGAGGGTTGGGTGTTTTTT. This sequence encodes CASSSEGWVFF.

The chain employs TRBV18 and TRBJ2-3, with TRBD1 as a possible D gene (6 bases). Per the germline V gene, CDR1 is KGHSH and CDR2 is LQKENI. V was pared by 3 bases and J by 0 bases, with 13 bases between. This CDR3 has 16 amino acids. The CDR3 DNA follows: TGTGCCAGCTCACCTCGACAGGACCCTAGCACAGATACGCAGTATTTT. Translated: CASSPRQDPSTDTQYF.

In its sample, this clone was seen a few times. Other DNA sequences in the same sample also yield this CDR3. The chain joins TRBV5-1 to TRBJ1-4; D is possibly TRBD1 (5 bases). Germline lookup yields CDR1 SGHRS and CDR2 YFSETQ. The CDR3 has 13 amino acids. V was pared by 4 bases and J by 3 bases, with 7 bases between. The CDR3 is CASSRDSNEKLFF. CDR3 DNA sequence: TGCGCCAGCAGCAGGGACTCTAATGAAAAACTGTTTTTT.

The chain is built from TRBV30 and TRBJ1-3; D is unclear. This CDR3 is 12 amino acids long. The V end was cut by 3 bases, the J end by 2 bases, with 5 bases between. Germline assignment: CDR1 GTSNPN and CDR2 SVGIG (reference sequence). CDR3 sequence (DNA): TGTGCCTGGAGGGGAGCTGGAAACACCATATATTTT. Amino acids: CAWRGAGNTIYF. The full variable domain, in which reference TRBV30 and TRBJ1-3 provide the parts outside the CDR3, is SQTIHQWPATLVQPVGSPLSLECTVEGTSNPNLYWYRQAAGRGLQLLFYSVGIGQISSEVPQNLSASRPQDRQFILSSKKLLLSDSGFYLCAWRGAGNTIYFGEGSWLTVV.

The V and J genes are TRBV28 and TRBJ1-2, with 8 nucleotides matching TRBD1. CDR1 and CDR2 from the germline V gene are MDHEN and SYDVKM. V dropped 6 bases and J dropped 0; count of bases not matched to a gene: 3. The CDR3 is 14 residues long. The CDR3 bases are TGTGCCAGCAGGAGACAGGGGACTAACTATGGCTACACCTTC. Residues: CASRRQGTNYGYTF.

The CDR3 DNA sequence: TGTGCCAGCAAGGGGACAGGGGGGTACACTGAAGCTTTCTTT. This codes for CASKGTGGYTEAFF. This chain connects TRBV25-1 to TRBJ1-1, with 11 bases aligning to TRBD1. There are 14 residues in the CDR3. In germline, CDR1 is MGHDK, CDR2 SYGVNS. With V trimmed by 7 bases and J by 3 bases, 4 bases remained unmatched. Drawing the rest from reference TRBV25-1 and TRBJ1-1, the complete variable domain is EADIYQTPRYLVIGTGKKITLECSQTMGHDKMYWYQQDPGMELHLIHYSYGVNSTEKGDLSSESTVSRIRTEHFPLTLESARPSHTSQYLCASKGTGGYTEAFFGQGTRLTVV.

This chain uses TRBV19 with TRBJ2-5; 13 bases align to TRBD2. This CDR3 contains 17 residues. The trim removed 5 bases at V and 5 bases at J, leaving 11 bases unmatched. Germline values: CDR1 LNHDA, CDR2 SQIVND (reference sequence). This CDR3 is CASSWGRTSGGFETQYF. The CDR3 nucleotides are TGTGCCAGTAGTTGGGGTCGGACTAGCGGGGGATTTGAGACCCAGTACTTC.